What follows are 4 T cell receptor beta chains derived from one specimen sequenced in a study of Ad26.COV2.S vaccination and SARS-CoV-2 variants (dated by TCRdb to the early 2020s). In light of the paper, this sample's treatment or condition label describes: some 20 received Ad26.COV2.S at low or high dose, single or two shots; about 5 received placebo; per-sample allocation not given. Repertoires of vaccine and placebo recipients were sequenced from samples taken on day 63 after the first injection. The library was produced with the immunoSEQ multiplex PCR assay. Held by TCRdb, this immuneACCESS table contains in-frame sequences only and omits some clones. Under half of the omission traces to an unresolved V gene where checked; the cause of the rest is unknown. Recorded for this sample are a few hundred thousand clones; almost 90% of them occurred a single time. Clones ranked in the top ten supply over 5% of the sample.

The specimen was peripheral blood, collected in a trial of Ad26.COV2.S vaccine versus placebo. Receptor source: a person between 18 and 59 years old who received the Ad26.COV2.S COVID-19 vaccine or a placebo.

This sequence joins TRBV7-9 and TRBJ2-3, with 8 bases matching TRBD2. CDR1 and CDR2 (germline): SEHNR, FQNEAQ (reference sequence). CDR3 length: 18 residues. Trimming took 3 bases from V and 0 from J; bases not matched to a gene: 11. The CDR3: CASSFLTSGDSSTDTQYF. DNA for the CDR3: TGTGCCAGCAGCTTTCTAACTAGCGGCGACTCTAGCACAGATACGCAGTATTTT.

V gene TRBV7-6 combines with J gene TRBJ2-2; perhaps TRBD2 as D (5 bases). From germline, CDR1 is SGHVS and CDR2 FNYEAQ. V was pared by 6 bases and J by 0 bases, with 11 bases between. The CDR3 has 15 amino acids. The CDR3 reads CASSRRLTNTGELFF. DNA for the CDR3: TGTGCCAGCAGTCGCCGACTAACGAACACCGGGGAGCTGTTTTTT.

V gene TRBV6-2 or TRBV6-3 combines with J gene TRBJ1-1, with 7 bases that match TRBD1. V gave up 2 bases and J gave up 5 bases; unmatched junction bases: 2. Germline V gene data show CDR1 as MNHEY and CDR2 as SVGEGT. The CDR3 is 13 residues long. CDR3 sequence: CASSYRGLTEAFF. The CDR3 DNA follows: TGTGCCAGCAGTTACAGGGGGCTTACTGAAGCTTTCTTT.

The chain couples TRBV3-1 (or the pseudogene TRBV3-2) to TRBJ2-1; either TRBD1 or TRBD2 may supply D (5 bases each). V lost 7 bases and J 10 bases, leaving 32 bases between the germline ends. Germline V gene data show CDR1 as LGHDT and CDR2 as YNNKEL (reference sequence). There are 18 residues in the CDR3. CDR3 sequence (DNA): TGTGCCAGCACTCAACATCCATCTGGGCTAGGGAAAGGGGAGGAGCAGTTCTTC. Translated: CASTQHPSGLGKGEEQFF.